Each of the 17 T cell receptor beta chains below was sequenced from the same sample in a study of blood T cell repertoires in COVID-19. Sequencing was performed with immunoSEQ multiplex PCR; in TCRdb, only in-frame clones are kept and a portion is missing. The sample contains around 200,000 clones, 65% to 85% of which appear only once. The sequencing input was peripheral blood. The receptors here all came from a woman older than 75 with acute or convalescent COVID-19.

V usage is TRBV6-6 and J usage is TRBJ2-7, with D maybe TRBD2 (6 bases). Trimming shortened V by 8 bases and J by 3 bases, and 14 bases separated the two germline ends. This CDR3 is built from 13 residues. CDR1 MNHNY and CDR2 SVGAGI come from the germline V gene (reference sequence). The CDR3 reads CASHGGTGYEQYF. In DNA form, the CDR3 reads TGTGCCAGCCACGGGGGAACTGGCTACGAGCAGTACTTC.

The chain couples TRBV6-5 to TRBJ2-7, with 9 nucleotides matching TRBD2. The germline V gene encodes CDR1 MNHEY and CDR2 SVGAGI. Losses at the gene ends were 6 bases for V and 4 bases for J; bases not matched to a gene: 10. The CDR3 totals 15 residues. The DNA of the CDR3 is TGTGCCAGCAGCCCCCGCGGGGGGGGAGGGTACGAGCAGTACTTC. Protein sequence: CASSPRGGGGYEQYF.

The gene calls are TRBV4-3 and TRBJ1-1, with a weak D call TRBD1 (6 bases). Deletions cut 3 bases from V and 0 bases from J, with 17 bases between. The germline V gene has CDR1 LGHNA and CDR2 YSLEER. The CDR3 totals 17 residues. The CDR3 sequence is CASSHGTRDKMNTEAFF. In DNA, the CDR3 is TGCGCCAGCAGCCACGGAACCAGGGACAAAATGAACACTGAAGCTTTCTTT.

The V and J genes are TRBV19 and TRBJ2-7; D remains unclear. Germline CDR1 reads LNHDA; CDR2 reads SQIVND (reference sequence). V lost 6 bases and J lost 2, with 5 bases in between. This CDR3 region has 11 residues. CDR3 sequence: CASSSTYEQYF. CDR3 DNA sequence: TGTGCCAGTAGCAGTACCTACGAGCAGTACTTC. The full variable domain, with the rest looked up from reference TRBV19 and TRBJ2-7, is DGGITQSPKYLFRKEGQNVTLSCEQNLNHDAMYWYRQDPGQGLRLIYYSQIVNDFQKGDIAEGYSVSREKKESFPLTVTSAQKNPTAFYLCASSSTYEQYFGPGTRLTVT.

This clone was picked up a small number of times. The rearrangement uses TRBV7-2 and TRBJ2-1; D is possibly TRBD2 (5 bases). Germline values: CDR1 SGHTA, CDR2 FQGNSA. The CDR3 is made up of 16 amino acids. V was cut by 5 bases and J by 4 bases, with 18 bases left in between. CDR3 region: CASSGRSADPYNEQFF. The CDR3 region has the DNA TGTGCCAGCAGCGGACGATCAGCGGACCCTTACAATGAGCAGTTCTTC.

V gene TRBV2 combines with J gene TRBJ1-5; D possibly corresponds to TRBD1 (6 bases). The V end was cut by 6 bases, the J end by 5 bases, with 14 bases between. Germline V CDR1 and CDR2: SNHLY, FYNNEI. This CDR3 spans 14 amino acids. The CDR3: CASRGTLRDQPQHF. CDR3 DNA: TGTGCCAGCAGGGGGACATTGAGGGATCAGCCCCAGCATTTT. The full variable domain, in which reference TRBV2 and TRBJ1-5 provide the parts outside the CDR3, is EPEVTQTPSHQVTQMGQEVILRCVPISNHLYFYWYRQILGQKVEFLVSFYNNEISEKSEIFDDQFSVERPDGSNFTLKIRSTKLEDSAMYFCASRGTLRDQPQHFGDGTRLSIL.

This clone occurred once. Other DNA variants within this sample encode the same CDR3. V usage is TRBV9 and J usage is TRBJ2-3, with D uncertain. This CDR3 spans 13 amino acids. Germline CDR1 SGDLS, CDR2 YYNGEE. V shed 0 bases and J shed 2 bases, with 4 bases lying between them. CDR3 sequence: CASSVAVTDTQYF. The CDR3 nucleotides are TGTGCCAGCAGCGTAGCCGTCACAGATACGCAGTATTTT.

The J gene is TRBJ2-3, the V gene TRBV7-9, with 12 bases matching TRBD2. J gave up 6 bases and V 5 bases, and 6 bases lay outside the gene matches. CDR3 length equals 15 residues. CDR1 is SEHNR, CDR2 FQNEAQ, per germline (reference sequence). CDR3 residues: CASSPLAGGEDTQYF. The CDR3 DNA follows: TGTGCCAGCAGCCCACTAGCGGGAGGCGAGGATACGCAGTATTTT.

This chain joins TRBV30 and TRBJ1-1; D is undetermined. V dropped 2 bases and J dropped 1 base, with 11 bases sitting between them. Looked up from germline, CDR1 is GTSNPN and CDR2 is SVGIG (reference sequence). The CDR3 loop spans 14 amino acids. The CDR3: CAWSYGLSNTEAFF. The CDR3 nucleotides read TGTGCCTGGAGTTACGGTCTTTCGAACACTGAAGCTTTCTTT.

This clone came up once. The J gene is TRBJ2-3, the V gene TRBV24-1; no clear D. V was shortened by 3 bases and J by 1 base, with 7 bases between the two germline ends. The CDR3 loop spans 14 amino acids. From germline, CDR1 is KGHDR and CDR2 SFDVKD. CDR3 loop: CATSDPAGTDTQYF. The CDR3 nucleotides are TGTGCCACCAGTGATCCCGCGGGCACAGATACGCAGTATTTT.

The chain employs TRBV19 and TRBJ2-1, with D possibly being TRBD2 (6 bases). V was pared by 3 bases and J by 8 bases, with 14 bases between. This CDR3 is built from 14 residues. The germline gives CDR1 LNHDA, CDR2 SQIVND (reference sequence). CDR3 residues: CASSILLLADEQFF. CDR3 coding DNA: TGTGCCAGTAGTATTCTCTTACTAGCAGATGAGCAGTTCTTC.

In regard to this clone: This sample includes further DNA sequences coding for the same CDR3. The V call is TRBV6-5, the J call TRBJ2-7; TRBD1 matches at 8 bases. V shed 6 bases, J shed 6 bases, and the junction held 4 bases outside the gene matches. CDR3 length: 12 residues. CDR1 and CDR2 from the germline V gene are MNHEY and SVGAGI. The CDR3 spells CASSRTGFEQYF. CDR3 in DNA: TGTGCCAGCAGCCGGACAGGGTTCGAGCAGTACTTC.

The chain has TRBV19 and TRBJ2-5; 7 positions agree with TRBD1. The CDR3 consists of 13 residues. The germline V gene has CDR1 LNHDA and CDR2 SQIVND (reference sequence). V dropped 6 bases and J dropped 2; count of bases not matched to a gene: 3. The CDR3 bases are TGTGCCAGTAGGAACAGGGGTCAAGAGACCCAGTACTTC. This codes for CASRNRGQETQYF.

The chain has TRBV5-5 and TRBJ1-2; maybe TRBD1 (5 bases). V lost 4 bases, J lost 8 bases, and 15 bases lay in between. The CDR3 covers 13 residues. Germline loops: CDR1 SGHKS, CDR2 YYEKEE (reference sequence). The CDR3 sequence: CASSLTSTDGYTF. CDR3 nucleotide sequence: TGTGCCAGCAGCCTTACCTCGACAGACGGCTACACCTTC.

The CDR3: CASSPSTSGRITDTQYF. CDR3 in DNA: TGTGCCAGCTCACCCTCGACTAGCGGGAGAATAACAGATACGCAGTATTTT. This rearrangement joins TRBV18 to TRBJ2-3; 12 bases map to TRBD2. The junction had 7 bases not matched to a gene; V was cut back by 3 bases and J by 3 bases. The CDR3 extends over 17 amino acids. Germline loops: CDR1 KGHSH, CDR2 LQKENI.

The CDR3 sequence: CASSISSGEPQETQYF. The CDR3 DNA reads TGTGCCAGTAGTATTTCATCAGGGGAGCCCCAAGAGACCCAGTACTTC. V and J are TRBV19 and TRBJ2-5; possible D gene TRBD1, 6 bases. Germline V gene lookup returns CDR1 LNHDA and CDR2 SQIVND (reference sequence). V gave up 3 bases and J gave up 1 base, with 15 bases separating them. This CDR3 has 16 residues. Variable domain in full (rest from reference TRBV19 and TRBJ2-5): DGGITQSPKYLFRKEGQNVTLSCEQNLNHDAMYWYRQDPGQGLRLIYYSQIVNDFQKGDIAEGYSVSREKKESFPLTVTSAQKNPTAFYLCASSISSGEPQETQYFGPGTRLLVL.

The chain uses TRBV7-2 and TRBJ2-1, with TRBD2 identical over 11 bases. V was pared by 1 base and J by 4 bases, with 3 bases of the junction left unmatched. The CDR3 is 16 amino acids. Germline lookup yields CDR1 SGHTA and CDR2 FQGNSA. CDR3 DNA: TGTGCCAGCAGCTTAGTCTCTAGCGGGGGGTACAATGAGCAGTTCTTC. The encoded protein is CASSLVSSGGYNEQFF.